This TCR beta chain was obtained from a study of sequential checkpoint blockade in melanoma. Stated treatment: randomized to nivolumab then ipilimumab (arm A) or the reverse (arm B). The protocol was immunoSEQ multiplex PCR, while the TCRdb copy is restricted to in-frame clones and leaves out a portion. The sample records under 15,000 clones, about 86% being singletons. The CDR3 covers 14 residues. J was trimmed by 2 bases and V by 4 bases; bases with no gene match: 4. Germline values: CDR1 SGHTA, CDR2 FQGNSA. This clone is a singleton in its sample. V and J are TRBV7-2 and TRBJ1-2; 7 nucleotides align to TRBD1. The source material was CD8+ T cells sorted from blood (inferred from file names), sampled from a patient given nivolumab and ipilimumab in sequence. The sequence was collected from a human donor with melanoma. DNA for the CDR3: TGTGCCAGCAGCTCCTCGACAGGGAACTATGGCTACACCTTC. Its protein is CASSSSTGNYGYTF.